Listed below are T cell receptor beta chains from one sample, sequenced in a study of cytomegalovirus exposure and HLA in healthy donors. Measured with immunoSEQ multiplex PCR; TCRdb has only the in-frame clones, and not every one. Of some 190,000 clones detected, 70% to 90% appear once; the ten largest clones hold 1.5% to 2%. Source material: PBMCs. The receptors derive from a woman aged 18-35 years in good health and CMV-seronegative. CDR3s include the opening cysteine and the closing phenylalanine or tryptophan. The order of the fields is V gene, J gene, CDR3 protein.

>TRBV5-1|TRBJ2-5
CASSLGYGQGGQETQYF
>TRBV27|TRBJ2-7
CASSWVLAGTYEQYF
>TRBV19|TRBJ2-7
CASSIAGTGLYEQYF
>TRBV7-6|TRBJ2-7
CASSLTRGDEQYF
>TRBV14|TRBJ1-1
CASSRVRQGEAFF
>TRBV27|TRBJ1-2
CASSFRSANYGYTF
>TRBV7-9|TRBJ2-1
CASSHGSSYNEQFF
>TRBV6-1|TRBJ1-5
CASSGGQDRQPQHF
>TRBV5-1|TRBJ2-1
CASSQTSGTYNEQFF
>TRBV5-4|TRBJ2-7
CASSLGLMDEQYF
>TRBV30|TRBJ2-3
CAWRIGGRQDTQYF
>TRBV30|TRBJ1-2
CAWSVRFLSDYTF
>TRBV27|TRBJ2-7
CASTPGLKPYEQYF
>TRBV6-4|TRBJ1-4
CASSDPRGEEKLFF
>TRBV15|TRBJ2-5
CATSRDSQETQYF
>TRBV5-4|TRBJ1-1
CASSPGGVNTEAFF
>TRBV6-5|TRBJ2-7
CASVRGAEAGEQYF
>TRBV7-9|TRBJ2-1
CASSLLRDEQFF
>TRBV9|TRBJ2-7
CASSVEGSSFGDEQYF
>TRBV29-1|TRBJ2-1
CSEREQPSEPGLAGYNEQFF
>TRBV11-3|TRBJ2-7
CASSPTRGAEQYF
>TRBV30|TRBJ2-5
CAWSPGLAGVWETQYF
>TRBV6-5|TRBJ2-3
CASSLMTSGTDTQYF
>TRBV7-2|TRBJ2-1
CASSLGTEYNEQFF
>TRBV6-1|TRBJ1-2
CASRRTGIMFYGYTF
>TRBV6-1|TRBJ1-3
CASSHYTIRGNTIYF
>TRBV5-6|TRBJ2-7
CASSLAPSVTYEQYF
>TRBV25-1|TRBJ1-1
CASIGGAEAFF
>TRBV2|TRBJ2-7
CASNQGGASSYEQYF
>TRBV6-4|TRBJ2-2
CASSVSSANTGELFF
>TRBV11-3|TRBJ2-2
CASSSNGGVGNTGELFF
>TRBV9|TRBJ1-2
CASSVDWGLDGYTF
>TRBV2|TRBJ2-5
CASRRGSQETQYF
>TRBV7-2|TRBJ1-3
CASSSWTGTGNTIYF
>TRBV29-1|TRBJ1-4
CSVASQGASNEKLFF
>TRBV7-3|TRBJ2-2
CASSSPSQGATGELFF
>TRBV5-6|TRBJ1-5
CASSSTGVDQPQHF
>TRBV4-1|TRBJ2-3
CASSQDQWGGDTDTQYF
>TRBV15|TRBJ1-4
CATSSRGGAVEKLFF
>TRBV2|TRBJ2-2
CASSKGGGSNTGELFF
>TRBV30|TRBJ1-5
CAWSSPGLYGNQPQHF
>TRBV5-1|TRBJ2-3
CASSRGASGRIGTDTQYF
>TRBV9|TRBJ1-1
CASSVGTLGHPGTEAFF
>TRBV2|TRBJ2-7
CASSPVYEQYF
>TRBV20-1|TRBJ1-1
CSARQNTEAFF
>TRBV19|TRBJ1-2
CASSSDRLAGGYTF
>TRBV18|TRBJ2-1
CASSLGEGPNEQFF
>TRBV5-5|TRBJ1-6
CASSLTGRDNSPLHF
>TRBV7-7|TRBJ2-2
CASSPSGIGELFF
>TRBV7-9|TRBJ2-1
CASIAGLLLYNEQFF
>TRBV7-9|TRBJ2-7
CASSLNYEQYF